The 2 T cell receptor beta chains below come from one sample, sequenced in a study of T cell clonality in common variable immunodeficiency. Study-wide points: In common variable immunodeficiency, TCR beta chains reportedly carried fewer deletions and N-nucleotide insertions.

The antigens of these receptors remain unknown. TCRdb's table, derived via immunoSEQ multiplex PCR, lists solely in-frame clones and lacks some. The table lists 32,000 or so clones, with no singletons. Sequenced input: peripheral blood mononuclear cells. The receptors were sampled from a human donor with common variable immunodeficiency.

This clone was picked up many times. Sequencing ends 3 residues short of the CDR3 end; the germline J gene provides the rest. This chain uses TRBV7-7 with TRBJ1-1; maybe TRBD1 (5 bases). The CDR3 totals 13 residues. The germline V and J ends were trimmed by 5 bases and 1 base, with 8 bases remaining between them. CDR1 SSHAT and CDR2 FNYEAQ come from the germline V gene (reference sequence). CDR3: CASSKDTNTEAFF. Partial CDR3 DNA: TGTGCCAGCAGCAAGGACACGAACACTGAA.

Of note for this clone: The read ends 3 residues early relative to the CDR3; the germline J gene fills the gap. This chain joins TRBV2 and TRBJ1-1; D not certain. The CDR3 length is 13 residues. The V end was cut by 6 bases, the J end by 3 bases, with 11 bases between. Germline CDR1 SNHLY, CDR2 FYNNEI. Incomplete CDR3 DNA: TGTGCCAGCAGGTCCTACCGGGACACTGAA. Its protein is CASRSYRDTE. The complete CDR3 sequence is CASRSYRDTEAFF.